This T cell receptor (beta chain) was found in a study of regulatory T cells in long-lasting Graves disease. The sample's time point: persistent/refractory GD, antithyroid drugs over 5 years with positive TRAb. With RNA extracted from PBMCs as input, the TCR library was made. The TCR beta library used iRepertoire HTBI primers with Arm-PCR amplification of CDR3. How the authors handled the data: Identification across samples found some 60 TRBV and 11 to 15 TRBJ segments. TCRdb itself ran the multiplex PCR reads through MiXCR, one entry per CDR3 protein. Here the V and J calls rest on TCRdb's processing, not on the authors' analysis. This sample has 300,000 to 350,000 distinct CDR3 sequences; less than 20% occur once, and the top ten carry roughly 27%. This clonotype was counted ten times or more. Its specificity is not known. The V end lost 2 bases, the J end lost 3 bases, and 10 bases lay between the germline ends. The CDR3 has 13 residues. From germline, CDR1 is DFQATT and CDR2 SNEGSKA (reference sequence).

Notes on the study in general: What was studied was peripheral blood only, and not thyroid tissue.

The chain is built from TRBV20-1 and TRBJ1-1; D is unclear. This receptor was identified in a female donor with Graves disease. This material consisted of peripheral blood mononuclear cells (PBMCs), taken when the disease was refractory, from a patient treated with antithyroid drugs. CDR3 loop: CSARPAWDTEAFF. The DNA of the CDR3 is TGCAGTGCTAGACCAGCCTGGGACACTGAAGCTTTCTTT.